The T cell receptor beta chain under discussion was sequenced for a study of T-cell memory formation after mild COVID-19. V shed 6 bases and J shed 0 bases, with 7 bases lying between them. The CDR3 consists of 13 residues. Sample barcodes and UMIs were carried by the TCR alpha and TCR beta cDNA libraries that 5'RACE generated with constant-segment primers. TCRdb called the 5' RACE reads again in MiXCR, with one record for every CDR3 protein. Of roughly 600,000 distinct CDR3 sequences listed, about 20% are singletons. The TCR comes from an adult woman who had mild COVID-19 (a few samples of this study predate the infection). Cell type and time point are not known. The V and J genes are TRBV12-3 or TRBV12-4 and TRBJ2-3; weak D call: TRBD1 (6 bases). The sample was PBMCs or a T cell subset sorted from them (not recorded which). This CDR3 is CASRRGSTDTQYF. CDR3 coding DNA: TGTGCCAGCAGGAGGGGGAGCACAGATACGCAGTATTTT.